This TCR beta chain was identified during a study of regulatory T cells in long-lasting Graves disease. Study-level information: Recently diagnosed Graves' patients had received antithyroid drugs for under 3 months.

In building TCR beta libraries, iRepertoire HTBI primers were used together with Arm-PCR of CDR3 regions. TCRdb reanalysed the multiplex PCR reads using MiXCR and keeps one entry per CDR3 protein. The table has roughly 420,000 distinct CDR3 sequences, roughly a sixth seen once. The CDR3 has 13 residues. Germline CDR1 SQVTM, CDR2 ANQGSEA. Trimming took 5 bases from V and 3 from J; bases not matched to a gene: 5. Notes on the study in general: New patients shared around 980 public clonotypes, and persistent patients shared more, with 2,741. Segments TRBV28, TRBJ1-2 and TRBJ2-5 showed preferential usage in persistent disease.

This clonotype has a count of ten or more. The antigen is not known. Noted time point: newly diagnosed GD, antithyroid drugs for less than 3 months. Extracted RNA from PBMCs served as the source of the TCR library. The EDTA tubes were filled with 8 to 9.5 milliliters of drawn peripheral blood. Sequencing used peripheral blood mononuclear cells (PBMCs), obtained at new diagnosis, from a patient treated with antithyroid drugs. The receptor was derived from a female donor with Graves disease. V and J are TRBV29-1 and TRBJ2-7; TRBD1 matches 9 bases. The CDR3 spells CSVPGTGYYEQYF. CDR3 nucleotides: TGCAGCGTTCCCGGGACAGGGTACTACGAGCAGTACTTC.